The source of this TCR beta chain is a study of blood T cell repertoires in COVID-19. Across the study: The United States, Italy and Spain provided the acute and convalescent COVID-19 samples. T cells, B-cell-depleted T cells, or PBMCs provided the cDNA or gDNA that served as material.

This CDR3 is built from 12 residues. Germline V gene data show CDR1 as SGHDT and CDR2 as YYEEEE. V shed 7 bases and J 5 bases; nucleotides not matched to a gene: 5. How the authors handled the data: Cell counts per sample came from amplifying reference gene primers. TCRdb's copy holds only in-frame clones and misses some; the assay was immunoSEQ multiplex PCR. The V and J calls and clone size come from that table; D and trimming were worked out from the DNA. The sample lists around 300,000 clones, 80% to 90% occurring once. The sample consisted of peripheral blood. The TCR sequence derives from a woman aged 65 to 85 with acute or convalescent COVID-19. The rearrangement links TRBV5-6 to TRBJ2-5; 7 nucleotides agree with TRBD1. The CDR3 reads CASGTGVETQYF. The CDR3 DNA is TGTGCCAGCGGTACAGGGGTGGAGACCCAGTACTTC. The whole variable domain, filled in from reference TRBV5-6 and TRBJ2-5, reads DAGVTQSPTHLIKTRGQQVTLRCSPKSGHDTVSWYQQALGQGPQFIFQYYEEEERQRGNFPDRFSGHQFPNYSSELNVNALLLGDSALYLCASGTGVETQYFGPGTRLLVL.